This T cell receptor beta chain derives from a study of blood T cell repertoires in COVID-19. Study context: Researchers got acute and convalescent COVID-19 samples from the United States, Italy and Spain.

Germline-derived CDR1 and CDR2 are LGHDT and YNNKEL (reference sequence). V lost 1 base and J lost 5; bases outside the gene matches: 7. The CDR3 totals 16 residues. Using immunoSEQ multiplex PCR, the repertoire was profiled, and TCRdb retains in-frame clones only, with some absent. The data contain approximately 20,000 clones, approximately 88% of them singletons. Input material: peripheral blood. The J gene is TRBJ2-5, the V gene TRBV3-1 (or the pseudogene TRBV3-2); 10 nucleotides agree with TRBD2. The source of this sequence is a human donor in a cohort sampled during active COVID-19. The CDR3 sequence: CASSQGAGGPFETQYF. The CDR3 bases are TGTGCCAGCAGCCAAGGAGCGGGAGGGCCTTTTGAGACCCAGTACTTC.